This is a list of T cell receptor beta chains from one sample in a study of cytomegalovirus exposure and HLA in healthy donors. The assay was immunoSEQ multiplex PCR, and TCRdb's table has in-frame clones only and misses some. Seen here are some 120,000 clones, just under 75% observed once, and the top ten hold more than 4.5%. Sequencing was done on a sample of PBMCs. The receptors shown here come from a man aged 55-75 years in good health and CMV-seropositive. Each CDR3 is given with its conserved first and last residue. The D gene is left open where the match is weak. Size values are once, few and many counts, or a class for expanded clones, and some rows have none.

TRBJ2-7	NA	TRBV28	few	TGTGCCAGCAGTTTAAACAGGGTTGGGGAGCAGTACTTC	CASSLNRVGEQYF
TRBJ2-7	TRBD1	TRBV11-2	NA	TGTGCCAGCAGCTTAATGTGGGGGCCGGGACAGACCTACGAGCAGTACTTC	CASSLMWGPGQTYEQYF
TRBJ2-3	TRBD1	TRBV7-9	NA	TGTGCCAGCAGCAATAGGACAGGGGGCAATACGCAGTATTTT	CASSNRTGGNTQYF
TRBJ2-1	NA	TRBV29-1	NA	TGCAGCGTTGACCGCGCTTACAATGAGCAGTTCTTC	CSVDRAYNEQFF
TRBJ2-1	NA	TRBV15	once	TGTGCCACCAGCAGAGATGGGTCCTCCCCAGGTGAGCAGTTCTTC	CATSRDGSSPGEQFF
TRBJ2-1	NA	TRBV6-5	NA	TGTGCCAGCAGTGGGGGGAAATACAATGAGCAGTTCTTC	CASSGGKYNEQFF
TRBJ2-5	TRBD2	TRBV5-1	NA	TGCGCCAGCCAAGTGACTACTAGCGGGTCTACGGAGACCCAGTACTTC	CASQVTTSGSTETQYF
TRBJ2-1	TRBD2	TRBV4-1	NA	TGCGCCAGCAGCCAAGACGCAGGACTAGCGGGGCCTGAGCAGTTCTTC	CASSQDAGLAGPEQFF
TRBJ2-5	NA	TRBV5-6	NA	TGTGCCAGCAGCTTGGGAGGGACACGGAGGCAGACCCAGTACTTC	CASSLGGTRRQTQYF
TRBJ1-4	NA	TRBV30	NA	TGTGCCTGGGAAGATAAGGCGGGGGATGAAAAACTGTTTTTT	CAWEDKAGDEKLFF
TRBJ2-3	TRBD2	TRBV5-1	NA	TGCGCCAGCAGCGATAAGCGGGGGGGCCGGTCCGTGGATACGCAGTATTTT	CASSDKRGGRSVDTQYF
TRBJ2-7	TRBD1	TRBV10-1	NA	TGCGCCAGCATCACCCGGGACAGCCGCTCCTACGAGCAGTACTTC	CASITRDSRSYEQYF
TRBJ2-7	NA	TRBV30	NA	TGTGCCTGGACTCCAGATTTGGGGCACGAGCAGTACTTC	CAWTPDLGHEQYF
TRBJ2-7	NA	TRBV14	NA	TGTGCCAGCAGCGACGCCCCAGGGTTCGGCGGGCAGTACTTC	CASSDAPGFGGQYF
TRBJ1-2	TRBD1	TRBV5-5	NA	TGTGCCAGCAGACCGACAGGGGGGCATGGCTACACCTTC	CASRPTGGHGYTF
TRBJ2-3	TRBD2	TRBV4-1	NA	TGCGCCAGCAGCCAAGCTCCGGAGCGGGGGGCGGGGGGCACAGATACGCAGTATTTT	CASSQAPERGAGGTDTQYF
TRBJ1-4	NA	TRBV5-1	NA	TGCGCCAGCAGCCGGGAGGGAACTAATGAAAAACTGTTTTTT	CASSREGTNEKLFF
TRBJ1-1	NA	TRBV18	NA	TGTGCCAGCTCACCAACTGGGACACCGGCGGAAGCTTTCTTT	CASSPTGTPAEAFF
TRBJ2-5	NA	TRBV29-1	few	TGCAGCGTCTATGAAGAGACCCAGTACTTC	CSVYEETQYF